This T cell receptor (beta chain) was documented in a study of identical twins' blood T cells. Study-level results: Shared CDR3 clonotype counts between two donors mainly tracked the product of their cloneset sizes, twins included. Even for out-of-frame TCRbeta, twins reportedly shared V gene usage much more than unrelated donors.

Note on this clonotype: Its antigen is not known.

From the 5' RACE reads, TCRdb called clonotypes with MiXCR, one entry per CDR3 protein. The data show 300,000 to 450,000 distinct CDR3 sequences, under 30% seen once. Germline V lookup: CDR1 KGHSH, CDR2 LQKENI. The ends lost 6 bases at V and 7 bases at J; junction bases unmatched: 11. CDR3 length: 14 residues. Sequencing used PBMCs. The chain employs TRBV18 and TRBJ2-5; 7 bases match TRBD1. The receptor's source is a woman between 18 and 55 years old in good health. CDR3 sequence reads: CASSRTGSDWTQYF. In DNA, the CDR3 is TGTGCCAGCTCTAGGACAGGCTCAGATTGGACCCAGTACTTC.